The TCR beta chain described here comes from a study of T cells after yellow fever vaccination. In regard to this clonotype: Its antigen is not known.

This CDR3 contains 14 residues. The V gene end was trimmed by 1 base and the J gene end by 8 bases; junction bases not matched to a gene: 6. Whole-study results and caveats: Weaker, the secondary response peaked sooner, at day 5 versus 15. Among all clonotypes, a small share was observed in both CD4 and CD8 compartments. In post-booster samples, most primary-vaccination clones reappeared (approximately 96% CD4, nearly 90% CD8).

Template-switching 5'RACE yielded the TCR cDNA; a universal primer site and UMIs were added in the process. MiXCR was run by TCRdb on the 5' RACE reads, yielding one entry per CDR3 protein. The sample comprises 150,000 to 200,000 distinct CDR3 sequences, 7% to 10% of which are singletons, and 35% to 40% rests with the top ten. The sample in question was CD8+ T cells sorted from PBMCs, obtained 45 days after the yellow fever booster vaccination. This TCR came from a man aged 18 to 35 who received the YFV17D yellow fever vaccine. The chain uses TRBV12-3 or TRBV12-4 and TRBJ1-2; 8 bases fit TRBD1. The CDR3 spells CASSLEGSGGGYTF. Here the CDR3 DNA reads TGTGCCAGCAGTTTAGAGGGTTCAGGGGGCGGCTACACCTTC.